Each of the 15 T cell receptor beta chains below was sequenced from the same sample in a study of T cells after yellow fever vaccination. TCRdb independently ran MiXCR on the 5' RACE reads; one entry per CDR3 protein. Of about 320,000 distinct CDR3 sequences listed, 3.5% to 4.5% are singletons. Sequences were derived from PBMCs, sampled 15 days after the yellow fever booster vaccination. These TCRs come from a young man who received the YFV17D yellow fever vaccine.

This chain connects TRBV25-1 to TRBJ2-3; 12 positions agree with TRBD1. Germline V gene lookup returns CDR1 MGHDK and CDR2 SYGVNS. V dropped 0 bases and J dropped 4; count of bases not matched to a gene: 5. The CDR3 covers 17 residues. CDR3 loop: CASSEYGGQGAADTQYF. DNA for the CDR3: TGTGCCAGCAGTGAATATGGGGGACAGGGGGCGGCAGATACGCAGTATTTT. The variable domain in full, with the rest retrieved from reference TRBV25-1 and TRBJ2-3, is EADIYQTPRYLVIGTGKKITLECSQTMGHDKMYWYQQDPGMELHLIHYSYGVNSTEKGDLSSESTVSRIRTEHFPLTLESARPSHTSQYLCASSEYGGQGAADTQYFGPGTRLTVL.

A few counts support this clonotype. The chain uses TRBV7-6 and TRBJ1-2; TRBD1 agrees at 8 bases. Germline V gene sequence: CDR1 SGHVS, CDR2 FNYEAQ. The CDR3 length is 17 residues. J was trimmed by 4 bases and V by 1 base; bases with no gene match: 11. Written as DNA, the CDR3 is TGTGCCAGCAGCTTAGGGACAGGGTGGGATGTCGGCTATGGCTACACCTTC. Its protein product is CASSLGTGWDVGYGYTF.

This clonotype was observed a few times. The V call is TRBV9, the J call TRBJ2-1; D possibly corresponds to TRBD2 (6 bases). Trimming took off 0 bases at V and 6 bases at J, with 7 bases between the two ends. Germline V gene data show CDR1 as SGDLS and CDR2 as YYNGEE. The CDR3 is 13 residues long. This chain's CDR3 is CASSVGGVNEQFF. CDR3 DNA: TGTGCCAGCAGCGTAGGCGGGGTCAATGAGCAGTTCTTC.

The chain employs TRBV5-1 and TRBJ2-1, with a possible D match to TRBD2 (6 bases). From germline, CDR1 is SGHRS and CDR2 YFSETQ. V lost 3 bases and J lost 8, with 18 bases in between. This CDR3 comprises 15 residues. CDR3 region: CASSWRRGDTYEQFF. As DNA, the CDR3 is TGCGCCAGCAGCTGGAGGCGCGGGGATACGTATGAGCAGTTCTTC.

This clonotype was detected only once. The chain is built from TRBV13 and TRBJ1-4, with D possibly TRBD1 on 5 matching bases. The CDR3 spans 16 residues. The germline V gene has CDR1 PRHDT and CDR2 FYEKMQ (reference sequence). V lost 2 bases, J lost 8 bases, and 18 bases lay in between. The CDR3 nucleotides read TGTGCCAGCAGCTTACGTGGGACGGCTATGAGAGAAAAACTGTTTTTT. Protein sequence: CASSLRGTAMREKLFF.

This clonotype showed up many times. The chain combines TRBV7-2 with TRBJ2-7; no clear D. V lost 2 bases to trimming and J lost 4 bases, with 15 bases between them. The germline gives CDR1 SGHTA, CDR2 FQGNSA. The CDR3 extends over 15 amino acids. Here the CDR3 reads CASSLYSPVGYEQYF. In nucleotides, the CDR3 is TGTGCCAGCAGCTTATATTCCCCGGTAGGATACGAGCAGTACTTC.

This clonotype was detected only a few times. The chain's CDR3 is CASSSSQGRQETQYF. The CDR3 DNA sequence: TGTGCCAGCAGCAGTAGCCAGGGAAGGCAAGAGACCCAGTACTTC. This rearrangement joins TRBV7-2 to TRBJ2-5; the D gene is possibly TRBD1 (5 bases). Germline assignment: CDR1 SGHTA and CDR2 FQGNSA. CDR3 length equals 15 residues. Trimming removed 5 bases from V and 2 bases from J, with 15 bases in between. Looking up the rest from reference TRBV7-2 and TRBJ2-5 gives the full variable domain: GAGVSQSPSNKVTEKGKDVELRCDPISGHTALYWYRQSLGQGLEFLIYFQGNSAPDKSGLPSDRFSAERTGGSVSTLTIQRTQQEDSAVYLCASSSSQGRQETQYFGPGTRLLVL.

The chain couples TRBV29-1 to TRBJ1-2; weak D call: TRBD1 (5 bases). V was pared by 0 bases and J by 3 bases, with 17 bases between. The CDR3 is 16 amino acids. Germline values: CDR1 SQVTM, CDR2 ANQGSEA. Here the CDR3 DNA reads TGCAGCGTTGAAGATCTGATCAGGGACGGGTACTATGGCTACACCTTC. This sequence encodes CSVEDLIRDGYYGYTF.

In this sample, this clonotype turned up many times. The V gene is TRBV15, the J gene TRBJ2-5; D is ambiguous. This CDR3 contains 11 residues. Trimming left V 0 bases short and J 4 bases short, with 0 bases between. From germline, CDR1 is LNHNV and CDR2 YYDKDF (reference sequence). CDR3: CATSREETQYF. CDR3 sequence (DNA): TGTGCCACCAGCAGAGAAGAGACCCAGTACTTC. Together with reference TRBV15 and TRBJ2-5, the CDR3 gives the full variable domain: DAMVIQNPRYQVTQFGKPVTLSCSQTLNHNVMYWYQQKSSQAPKLLFHYYDKDFNNEADTPDNFQSRRPNTSFCFLDIRSPGLGDTAMYLCATSREETQYFGPGTRLLVL.

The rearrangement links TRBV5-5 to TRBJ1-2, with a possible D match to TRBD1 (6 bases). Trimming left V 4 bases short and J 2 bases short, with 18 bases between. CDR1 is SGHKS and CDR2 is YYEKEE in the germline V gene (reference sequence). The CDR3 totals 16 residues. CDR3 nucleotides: TGTGCCAGCAGCCTCCCGGGGGCAGGAGGGAACTATGGCTACACCTTC. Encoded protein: CASSLPGAGGNYGYTF.

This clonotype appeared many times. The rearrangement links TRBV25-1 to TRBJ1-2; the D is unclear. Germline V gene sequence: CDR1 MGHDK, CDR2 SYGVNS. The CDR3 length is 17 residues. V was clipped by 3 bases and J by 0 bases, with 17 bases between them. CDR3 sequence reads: CASSDPLAGLSNYGYTF. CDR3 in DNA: TGTGCCAGCAGTGACCCGCTAGCGGGCTTGTCTAACTATGGCTACACCTTC.

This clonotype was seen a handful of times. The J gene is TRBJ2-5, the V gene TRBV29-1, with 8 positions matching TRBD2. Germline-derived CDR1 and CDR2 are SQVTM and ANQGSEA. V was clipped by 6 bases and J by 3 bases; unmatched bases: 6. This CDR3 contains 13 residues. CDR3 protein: CSVPGGGEETQYF. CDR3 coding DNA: TGCAGCGTCCCCGGGGGGGGGGAAGAGACCCAGTACTTC.

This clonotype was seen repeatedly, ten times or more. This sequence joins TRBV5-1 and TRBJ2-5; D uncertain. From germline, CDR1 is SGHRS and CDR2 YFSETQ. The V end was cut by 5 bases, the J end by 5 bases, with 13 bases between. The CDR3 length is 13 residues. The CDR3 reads CASRLLLPETQYF. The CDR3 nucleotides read TGCGCCAGCAGGCTGCTCCTACCCGAGACCCAGTACTTC.

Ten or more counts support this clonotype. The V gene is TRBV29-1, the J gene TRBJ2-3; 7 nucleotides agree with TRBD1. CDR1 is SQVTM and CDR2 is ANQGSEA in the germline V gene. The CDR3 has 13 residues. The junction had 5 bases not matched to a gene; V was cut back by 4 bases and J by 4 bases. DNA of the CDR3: TGCAGCGTTGGGCCAGGGGGTGCAGATACGCAGTATTTT. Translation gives CSVGPGGADTQYF.

This CDR3 is CASSLEGSRTFSGELFF. CDR3 bases: TGCGCCAGCAGCTTGGAAGGGAGCCGTACGTTTTCCGGGGAGCTGTTTTTT. This sequence joins TRBV5-1 and TRBJ2-2, with D perhaps matching TRBD2 (5 bases). V lost 0 bases and J 6 bases, leaving 18 bases between the germline ends. The germline V gene has CDR1 SGHRS and CDR2 YFSETQ. This CDR3 spans 17 amino acids. The whole variable domain, filled in from reference TRBV5-1 and TRBJ2-2, reads KAGVTQTPRYLIKTRGQQVTLSCSPISGHRSVSWYQQTPGQGLQFLFEYFSETQRNKGNFPGRFSGRQFSNSRSEMNVSTLELGDSALYLCASSLEGSRTFSGELFFGEGSRLTVL.